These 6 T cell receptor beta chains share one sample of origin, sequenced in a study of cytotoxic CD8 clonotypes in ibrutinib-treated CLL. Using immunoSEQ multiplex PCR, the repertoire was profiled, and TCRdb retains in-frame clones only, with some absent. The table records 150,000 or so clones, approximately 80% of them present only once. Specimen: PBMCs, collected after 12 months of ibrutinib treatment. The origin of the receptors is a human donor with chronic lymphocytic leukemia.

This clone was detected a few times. CDR3 sequence reads: CASSANRVSGNTIYF. DNA for the CDR3: TGTGCCAGCAGTGCAAACAGGGTATCTGGAAACACCATATATTTT. The J gene is TRBJ1-3, the V gene TRBV2; tentative D call: TRBD1 (6 bases). Germline lookup yields CDR1 SNHLY and CDR2 FYNNEI. This CDR3 has 15 amino acids. Trimming took off 4 bases at V and 1 base at J, with 11 bases between the two ends.

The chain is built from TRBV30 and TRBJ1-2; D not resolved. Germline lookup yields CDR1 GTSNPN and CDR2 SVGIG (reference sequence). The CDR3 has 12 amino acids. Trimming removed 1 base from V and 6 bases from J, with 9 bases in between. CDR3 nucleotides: TGTGCCTGGAGTGACGGGCGCGATGGCTACACCTTC. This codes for CAWSDGRDGYTF.

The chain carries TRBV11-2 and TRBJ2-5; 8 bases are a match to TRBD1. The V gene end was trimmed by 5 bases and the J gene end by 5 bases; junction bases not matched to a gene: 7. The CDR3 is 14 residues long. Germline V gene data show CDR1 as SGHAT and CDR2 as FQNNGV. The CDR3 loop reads CASSAGYRGETQYF. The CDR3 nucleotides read TGTGCCAGCAGCGCAGGATACAGGGGGGAGACCCAGTACTTC.

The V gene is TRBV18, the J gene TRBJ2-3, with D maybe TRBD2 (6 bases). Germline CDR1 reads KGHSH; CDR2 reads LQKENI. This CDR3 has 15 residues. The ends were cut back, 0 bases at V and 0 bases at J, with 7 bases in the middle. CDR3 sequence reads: CASSPPGGSTDTQYF. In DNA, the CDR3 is TGTGCCAGCTCACCACCGGGAGGAAGCACAGATACGCAGTATTTT. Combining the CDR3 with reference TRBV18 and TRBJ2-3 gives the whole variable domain NAGVMQNPRHLVRRRGQEARLRCSPMKGHSHVYWYRQLPEEGLKFMVYLQKENIIDESGMPKERFSAEFPKEGPSILRIQQVVRGDSAAYFCASSPPGGSTDTQYFGPGTRLTVL.

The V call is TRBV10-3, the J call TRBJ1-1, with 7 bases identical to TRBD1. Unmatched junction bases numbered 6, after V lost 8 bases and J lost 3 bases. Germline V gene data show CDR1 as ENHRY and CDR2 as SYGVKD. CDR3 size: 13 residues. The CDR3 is CAIQGGTDTEAFF. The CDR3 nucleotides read TGTGCCATCCAGGGGGGTACGGACACTGAAGCTTTCTTT.

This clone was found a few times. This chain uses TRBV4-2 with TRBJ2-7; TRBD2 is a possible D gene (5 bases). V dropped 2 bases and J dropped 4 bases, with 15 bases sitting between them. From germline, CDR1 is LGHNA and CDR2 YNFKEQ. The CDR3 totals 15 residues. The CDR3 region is CASSQRAGLNYEQYF. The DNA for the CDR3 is TGTGCCAGCAGCCAACGAGCCGGACTGAATTACGAGCAGTACTTC.